A selection of T cell receptor beta chains follows, all from one sample in a study of blood T cell repertoires in COVID-19. Profiled with immunoSEQ multiplex PCR; TCRdb holds only in-frame clones, not every one. This sample has 60,000 to 90,000 clones, with around 67% found just once. Sequenced sample: peripheral blood. The receptors originated from a man aged 60 to 75 with acute or convalescent COVID-19. The CDR3 runs from the conserved cysteine through the conserved F or W. A D gene is named only where the DNA matches it firmly. Expanded clones are given a class, and other clones once, few, many or no size at all.

>few|TRBV7-9|TRBD1|TRBJ1-2
CASSSSGTGVYGYTF
TGTGCCAGCAGCTCTTCCGGGACAGGGGTGTATGGCTACACCTTC
>.|TRBV3-1/TRBV3-2|.|TRBJ2-3
CASSQENREDTQYF
TGTGCCAGCAGCCAAGAAAACAGGGAAGATACGCAGTATTTT
>.|TRBV28|TRBD1|TRBJ1-2
CASSLERDREGLGYTF
TGTGCCAGCAGTCTCGAACGGGACAGGGAAGGCCTTGGCTACACCTTC
>.|TRBV18|.|TRBJ2-7
CASSRSGRYEQYF
TGTGCCAGCTCACGGTCCGGGAGATACGAGCAGTACTTC
>.|TRBV2|.|TRBJ2-5
CASSGGDRSQETQYF
TGTGCCAGCAGTGGTGGAGACAGGAGCCAAGAGACCCAGTACTTC
>once|TRBV5-1|.|TRBJ1-2
CASSLAPTGNYGYTF
TGCGCCAGCAGCTTGGCCCCCACGGGAAACTATGGCTACACCTTC
>medium-sized|TRBV5-1|.|TRBJ2-5
CASSLKGSGYQETQYF
TGCGCCAGCAGCTTGAAGGGTAGCGGTTACCAAGAGACCCAGTACTTC
>.|TRBV19|.|TRBJ1-1
CASSITAGREAFF
TGTGCCAGTAGTATTACTGCGGGGAGGGAGGCTTTCTTT
>.|TRBV10-2|.|TRBJ1-2
CASSESGGRGYGYTF
TGCGCCAGCAGTGAGTCCGGGGGGCGCGGCTATGGCTACACCTTC
>.|TRBV19|TRBD1|TRBJ2-3
CASTTGGSTDTQYF
TGTGCCAGTACAACAGGGGGGAGCACAGATACGCAGTATTTT
>.|TRBV19|TRBD1|TRBJ2-1
CASSPGTGDEQFF
TGTGCCAGTAGTCCTGGGACAGGCGATGAGCAGTTCTTC
>.|TRBV20-1|.|TRBJ2-5
CSASPKRETQYF
TGCAGTGCTAGTCCCAAGAGGGAGACCCAGTACTTC
>.|TRBV11-2|.|TRBJ2-3
CASSLERGGTDTQYF
TGTGCCAGCAGCCTAGAGAGGGGAGGTACAGATACGCAGTATTTT
>.|TRBV28|TRBD1|TRBJ1-1
CASSPGQGAATEAFF
TGTGCCAGCAGCCCGGGACAGGGGGCCGCCACTGAAGCTTTCTTT
>few|TRBV4-2|TRBD2|TRBJ2-7
CASSQDSASGTYEQYF
TGTGCCAGCAGCCAAGACTCAGCTAGCGGGACTTACGAGCAGTACTTC
>.|TRBV12-3/TRBV12-4|TRBD1|TRBJ1-5
CASRRQGNQPQHF
TGTGCCAGCAGAAGACAGGGGAATCAGCCCCAGCATTTT
>few|TRBV7-9|.|TRBJ2-3
CASTFAGTTDTQYF
TGTGCCAGCACCTTTGCGGGGACTACAGATACGCAGTATTTT
>.|TRBV7-3|TRBD2|TRBJ2-1
CASSYSGSTYNEQFF
TGTGCCAGCAGCTATAGCGGGAGTACCTACAATGAGCAGTTCTTC
>.|TRBV11-3|.|TRBJ1-1
CASSIEMNTEAFF
TGTGCCAGCAGCATCGAGATGAACACTGAAGCTTTCTTT
>.|TRBV25-1|.|TRBJ2-2
CASSEYRYRGAVF
TGTGCCAGCAGTGAATACAGATACCGGGGAGCTGTTTTT
>few|TRBV21-1|.|TRBJ2-7
CASPPGLAGAPWSEKNYEQYF
TGTGCCAGCCCCCCAGGGCTAGCGGGAGCCCCGTGGTCCGAAAAGAACTACGAGCAGTACTTC
>.|TRBV13|TRBD2|TRBJ2-5
CASSLVAGVLQETQYF
TGTGCCAGCAGCCTCGTTGCGGGAGTACTCCAAGAGACCCAGTACTTC
>.|TRBV30|.|TRBJ1-3
CAYRLFSGNTIYF
TGTGCCTACCGACTGTTTTCTGGAAACACCATATATTTT
>.|TRBV9|.|TRBJ2-1
CASSLTGSYNEQFF
TGTGCCAGCAGCTTAACCGGCTCCTACAATGAGCAGTTCTTC
>.|TRBV5-1|TRBD1|TRBJ2-1
CASSLADWTGKFF
TGCGCCAGCAGCTTGGCCGACTGGACAGGGAAGTTCTTC
>.|TRBV24-1|TRBD1|TRBJ2-2
CATSDPGTGVTGELFF
TGTGCCACCAGTGACCCCGGGACAGGGGTCACCGGGGAGCTGTTTTTT
>.|TRBV6-5|.|TRBJ2-2
CASSYLSGELFF
TGTGCCAGCAGTTACTTGTCTGGGGAGCTGTTTTTT
>few|TRBV19|TRBD2|TRBJ2-5
CASSIVIEREEETQYF
TGTGCCAGTAGTATAGTGATCGAGCGGGAGGAGGAGACCCAGTACTTC
>.|TRBV10-1|.|TRBJ2-2
CASGRSGELFF
TGCGCCAGCGGGAGGTCCGGGGAGCTGTTTTTT
>.|TRBV10-3|TRBD2|TRBJ2-1
CAISDTGGTGEQFF
TGTGCCATCAGTGACACGGGAGGAACGGGTGAGCAGTTCTTC